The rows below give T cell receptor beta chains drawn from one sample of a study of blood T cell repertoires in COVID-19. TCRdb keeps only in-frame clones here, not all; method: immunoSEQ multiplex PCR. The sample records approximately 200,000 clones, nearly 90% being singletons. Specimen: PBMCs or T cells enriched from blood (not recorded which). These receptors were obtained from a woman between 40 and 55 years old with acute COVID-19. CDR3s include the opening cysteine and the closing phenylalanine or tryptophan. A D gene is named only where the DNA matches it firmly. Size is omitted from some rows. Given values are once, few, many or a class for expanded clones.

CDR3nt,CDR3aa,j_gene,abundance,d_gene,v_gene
TGCAGCGTTGGACAGGGCGACGAGCAGTACTTC,CSVGQGDEQYF,TRBJ2-7,.,TRBD1,TRBV29-1
TGCGCCAGCAGCTTCGGACTAGCGGGAGCCTACGAGCAGTACTTC,CASSFGLAGAYEQYF,TRBJ2-7,.,TRBD2,TRBV5-1
TGTGCCAGCAGTCCCCCTGCGGTCACTGAAGCTTTCTTT,CASSPPAVTEAFF,TRBJ1-1,.,.,TRBV28
TGTGCCAGTAGTCCTAGCATTCCAGGGGTAAAAGGCTACACCTTC,CASSPSIPGVKGYTF,TRBJ1-2,.,.,TRBV19
TGCGCCAGCAGGGAGGGCCCGAACACTGAAGCTTTCTTT,CASREGPNTEAFF,TRBJ1-1,.,.,TRBV5-1
TGTGCCAGCAGCTTGGGGCCCGGGGGGGCCAATGAGCAGTTCTTC,CASSLGPGGANEQFF,TRBJ2-1,.,TRBD2,TRBV5-4
TGTGCCAGCAGCCAAGGCGGGGGTTCCTACAATGAGCAGTTCTTC,CASSQGGGSYNEQFF,TRBJ2-1,.,TRBD2,TRBV11-3
TGTGCCAGCAGCCAAGATCTGAGACTAGCGGGAGGGAGCACAGATACGCAGTATTTT,CASSQDLRLAGGSTDTQYF,TRBJ2-3,.,TRBD2,TRBV3-1/TRBV3-2
TGTGCCAGCAGTCCCCTGGGGCAGGCCCCTCATCAGCCCCAGCATTTT,CASSPLGQAPHQPQHF,TRBJ1-5,.,.,TRBV28
TGTGCCAGCAACCCGACAGGGGGCGCGACACGAGAGACCCAGTACTTC,CASNPTGGATRETQYF,TRBJ2-5,.,TRBD1,TRBV11-2
TGCGCCAGCAGTTGGGCTAGCGAAGAGGTATACGGGGAGCTGTTTTTT,CASSWASEEVYGELFF,TRBJ2-2,.,.,TRBV5-1
TGCAGCGTTGAACCCGGGACTAGCGGTTTCAATGAGCAGTTCTTC,CSVEPGTSGFNEQFF,TRBJ2-1,.,TRBD2,TRBV29-1
TGTGCCAGCAGCCGCGGTGCGGGGGGAGAAGGGGAAAAACTGTTTTTT,CASSRGAGGEGEKLFF,TRBJ1-4,once,.,TRBV5-4
TGTGCCAGTAAGCCCGACGGGAGCGCTGAAGCTTTCTTT,CASKPDGSAEAFF,TRBJ1-1,.,.,TRBV19
TGTGCCAGCACTCGGGACAGGGCGTCTCCGGGAGAGACCCAGTACTTC,CASTRDRASPGETQYF,TRBJ2-5,.,TRBD1,TRBV5-4
TGTGCCAGTAGGCAATTACAGGGGGCCGGCAATCAGCCCCAGCATTTT,CASRQLQGAGNQPQHF,TRBJ1-5,.,TRBD1,TRBV19
TGCGCCAGCAGCGAATGGGACAGGGGGCCCGAGCAGTACTTC,CASSEWDRGPEQYF,TRBJ2-7,.,TRBD1,TRBV5-1
TGTGCCACTAAGGGACAGGGGAGGACCGGGGAGCTGTTTTTT,CATKGQGRTGELFF,TRBJ2-2,.,TRBD1,TRBV24-1
TGCGCCAGCAGCTTGGACACCCAAGAGGCCCAGTACTTC,CASSLDTQEAQYF,TRBJ2-5,.,.,TRBV5-1
TGTGCCATCACCGACAGGGTTGGCACCGGGGAGCTGTTTTTT,CAITDRVGTGELFF,TRBJ2-2,.,TRBD1,TRBV28
TGTGCCAGCACCCCGGGACATCCAACGAATTCACCCCTCCACTTT,CASTPGHPTNSPLHF,TRBJ1-6,.,.,TRBV11-2
TGCAGCGTCCACCCCCGGGGGAGGGAGGGGATACAACTACCTAGCACAGATACGCAGTATTTT,CSVHPRGREGIQLPSTDTQYF,TRBJ2-3,.,TRBD2,TRBV29-1
TGCGCCAGCAGCCCGGGGACAGAAAACTACGAGCAGTACTTC,CASSPGTENYEQYF,TRBJ2-7,.,TRBD1,TRBV4-1
TGCGCCAGCAGCCCGGATGGCAGGGCGAACGGGGAGCTGTTTTTT,CASSPDGRANGELFF,TRBJ2-2,.,.,TRBV5-1
TGTGCCAGCAGTGAATCACTAGCGGGTCCCTACGAGCAGTACTTC,CASSESLAGPYEQYF,TRBJ2-7,.,TRBD2,TRBV6-1
TGTGCCAGCAGCTTCGGGGTCTACAATGAGCAGTTCTTC,CASSFGVYNEQFF,TRBJ2-1,.,.,TRBV7-9
TGCGCCAGCAGCCAGGACAGCGGGAGCTCCTACAATGAGCAGTTCTTC,CASSQDSGSSYNEQFF,TRBJ2-1,once,TRBD2,TRBV4-3
TGCAGTGCTAGTGTGACTAGCGGCCTATCATACGAGCAGTACTTC,CSASVTSGLSYEQYF,TRBJ2-7,.,TRBD2,TRBV20-1
TGTGCCAGCAGCGTAGATGGTAGCGGGGGGGCCCTGGAGACCCAGTACTTC,CASSVDGSGGALETQYF,TRBJ2-5,.,TRBD2,TRBV9
TGTGCCAGCGGCCCCCGGACACTGGCGAAAAATGAGCAGTTCTTC,CASGPRTLAKNEQFF,TRBJ2-1,.,.,TRBV28
TGTGCCAGCAGCTTATCCCCTAGCGGGACCTACAATGAGCAGTTCTTC,CASSLSPSGTYNEQFF,TRBJ2-1,.,TRBD2,TRBV11-2
TGTGCCAGCATCACACAGGGGGGAAATTCACCCCTCCACTTT,CASITQGGNSPLHF,TRBJ1-6,.,TRBD1,TRBV28
TGTGCCAGCAGTTTCCGTAGCGGGGGAGCATACAATGAGCAGTTCTTC,CASSFRSGGAYNEQFF,TRBJ2-1,.,TRBD2,TRBV6-6
TGTGCCAGCTCACCGGCGGGACAGTATAATTCACCCCTCCACTTT,CASSPAGQYNSPLHF,TRBJ1-6,.,TRBD1,TRBV18
TGCGCCAGCAGCCATCCCCGACCATCCGGCGGGGGGGCTTCCTACAATGAGCAGTTCTTC,CASSHPRPSGGGASYNEQFF,TRBJ2-1,.,TRBD2,TRBV4-1
TGCGCCAGCAGCTCGGGACAGGCGCTCACTGAAGCTTTCTTT,CASSSGQALTEAFF,TRBJ1-1,.,TRBD1,TRBV5-1
TGTGCCAGCAGCGCGGGACTAGCGGGAGGGGGCACAGATACGCAGTATTTT,CASSAGLAGGGTDTQYF,TRBJ2-3,.,TRBD2,TRBV9
TGCGCCAGCAGCCAAGCTCAGGCGGAGGTAGAGACCCAGTACTTC,CASSQAQAEVETQYF,TRBJ2-5,.,.,TRBV4-1
TGTGCCTGGACACAAGATTATAATTCACCCCTCCACTTT,CAWTQDYNSPLHF,TRBJ1-6,.,.,TRBV30
TGTGCCAGCAGTTTATTGGGGCAGGGGGCCCCTAACTTCTATGGCTACACCTTC,CASSLLGQGAPNFYGYTF,TRBJ1-2,.,TRBD1,TRBV27
TGTGCCTGGACTAACCCAGGGGGTTTCAGCAATCAGCCCCAGCATTTT,CAWTNPGGFSNQPQHF,TRBJ1-5,.,TRBD1,TRBV30
TGTGCCAGCAGCTTAGAGGAGGGGGCAACCGGGGAGCTGTTTTTT,CASSLEEGATGELFF,TRBJ2-2,.,.,TRBV7-9
TGTGCTAGCAGCTTGGGACTAGCTAGCACAGATACGCAGTATTTT,CASSLGLASTDTQYF,TRBJ2-3,.,TRBD2,TRBV7-7
TGTGCCAGCAGCTTCGGCAGGGATAATTCACCCCTCCACTTT,CASSFGRDNSPLHF,TRBJ1-6,.,.,TRBV5-8
TGCGCCAGCGGAGACTACACCGGGGAGCTGTTTTTT,CASGDYTGELFF,TRBJ2-2,.,.,TRBV10-1
TGCGCCAGCAGCTTGGCAAGCGGGAGGGCAGATACGCAGTATTTT,CASSLASGRADTQYF,TRBJ2-3,.,TRBD2,TRBV5-1
TGTGCCAGCAGTCCCCGGGAGATCTTGAATTCACCCCTCCACTTT,CASSPREILNSPLHF,TRBJ1-6,.,.,TRBV27
TGTGCCAGCTGTCGGCGCGGGGGTTACAATGAGCAGTTCTTC,CASCRRGGYNEQFF,TRBJ2-1,once,TRBD2,TRBV27
TGTGCCAGCAGGCCAGCCGGGACAGAAAATGAAAAACTGTTTTTT,CASRPAGTENEKLFF,TRBJ1-4,few,TRBD1,TRBV28
TGTGCCAGCAGCTTAGGCTCGATGACAGCTTCCACCGGGGAGCTGTTTTTT,CASSLGSMTASTGELFF,TRBJ2-2,.,.,TRBV7-9
TGTGCCTGGAGTGTACGGGGTTTTGATGGCTACACCTTC,CAWSVRGFDGYTF,TRBJ1-2,.,.,TRBV30
TGTGCCAGCAGCCCCGGGGAGGGGAGCTCCTTAAGCTCCTACAATGAGCAGTTCTTC,CASSPGEGSSLSSYNEQFF,TRBJ2-1,.,TRBD2,TRBV4-2